The clone carrying this TCR beta chain has more than one count but fewer than ten. The source of the sample is a study of beta chain features in type 1 diabetes. For the study at large: The number of sorted cells examined across all samples was some 99,000,000.

There are 11 residues in the CDR3. Germline-derived CDR1 and CDR2 are LNHDA and SQIVND (reference sequence). With 4 bases removed from V and 10 bases from J, the gap between germline ends came to 8 bases. Expressed TCRB transcripts were sequenced, since all the RNA that had been isolated was reverse transcribed. Generated by immunoSEQ multiplex PCR, the TCRdb table keeps only in-frame clones and is missing some. The sample has 900,000 or so clones, roughly 17% seen once; the top ten hold 0.023%. The chain is built from TRBV19 and TRBJ2-1, with D perhaps given as TRBD1 or TRBD2 (5 bases each). The TCR was taken from a woman younger than 35 in good health. What was sequenced was naive CD4+ T cells from blood. The CDR3, as DNA: TGTGCCAGTAGTACGTGGGGGGAGCAGTTCTTC. It encodes CASSTWGEQFF.